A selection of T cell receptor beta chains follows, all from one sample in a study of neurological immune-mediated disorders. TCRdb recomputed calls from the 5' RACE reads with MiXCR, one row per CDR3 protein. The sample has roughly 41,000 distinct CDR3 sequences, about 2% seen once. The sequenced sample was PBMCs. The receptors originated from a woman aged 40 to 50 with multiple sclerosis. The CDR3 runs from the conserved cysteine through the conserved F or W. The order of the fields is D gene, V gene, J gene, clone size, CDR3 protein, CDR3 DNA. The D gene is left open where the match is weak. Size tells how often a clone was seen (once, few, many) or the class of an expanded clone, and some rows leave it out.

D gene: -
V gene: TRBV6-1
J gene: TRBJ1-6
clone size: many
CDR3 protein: CASSIQNNSPLHF
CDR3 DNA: TGTGCCAGCAGTATACAGAATAATTCACCCCTCCACTTT

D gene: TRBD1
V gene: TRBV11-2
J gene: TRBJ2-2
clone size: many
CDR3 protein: CASSGGQVLSGELFF
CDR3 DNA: TGTGCCAGCAGCGGGGGACAGGTTTTATCCGGGGAGCTGTTTTTT

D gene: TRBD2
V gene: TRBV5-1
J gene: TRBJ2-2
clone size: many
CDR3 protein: CASSRTLAGAAGELFF
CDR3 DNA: TGCGCCAGCAGCAGAACTCTAGCGGGGGCGGCCGGGGAGCTGTTTTTT

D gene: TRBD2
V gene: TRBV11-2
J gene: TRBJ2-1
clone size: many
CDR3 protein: CASRPLSGGAYNEQFF
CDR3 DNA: TGTGCCAGCAGACCCCTAAGCGGGGGGGCCTACAATGAGCAGTTCTTC

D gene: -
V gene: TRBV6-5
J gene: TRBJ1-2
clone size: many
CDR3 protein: CASRTGTLGYTF
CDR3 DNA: TGTGCCAGCAGGACCGGGACTTTAGGCTACACCTTC

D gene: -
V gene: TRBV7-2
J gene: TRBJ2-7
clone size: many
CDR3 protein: CASSPQGISYEQYF
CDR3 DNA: TGTGCCAGCAGCCCCCAGGGGATTTCCTACGAGCAGTACTTC

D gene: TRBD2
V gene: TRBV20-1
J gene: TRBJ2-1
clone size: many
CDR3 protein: CSALAGGRNEQFF
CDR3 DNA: TGCAGTGCTCTAGCGGGGGGGCGAAATGAGCAGTTCTTC

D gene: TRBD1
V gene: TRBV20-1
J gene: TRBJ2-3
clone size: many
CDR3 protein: CSATGTGRTDTQYF
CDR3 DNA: TGCAGTGCTACCGGGACAGGGCGGACAGATACGCAGTATTTT

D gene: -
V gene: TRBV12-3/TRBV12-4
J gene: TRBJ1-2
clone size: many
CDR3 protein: CASSFLGRNYGYTF
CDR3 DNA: TGTGCCAGCAGTTTCCTCGGGAGGAACTATGGCTACACCTTC

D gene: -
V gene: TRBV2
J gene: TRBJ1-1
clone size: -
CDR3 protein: CASSSQGPNTEAFF
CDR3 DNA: TGTGCCAGCAGTTCTCAGGGACCGAACACTGAAGCTTTCTTT

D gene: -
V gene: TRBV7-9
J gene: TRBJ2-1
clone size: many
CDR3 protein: CASSLGEQFF
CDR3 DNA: TGTGCCAGCAGCTTAGGTGAGCAGTTCTTC

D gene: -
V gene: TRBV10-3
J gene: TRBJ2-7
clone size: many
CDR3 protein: CAISDPGSYEQYF
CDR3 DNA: TGTGCCATCAGTGACCCCGGCAGTTACGAGCAGTACTTC

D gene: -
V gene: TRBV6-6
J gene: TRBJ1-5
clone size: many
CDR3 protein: CASSLGDQPQHF
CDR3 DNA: TGTGCCAGCAGTTTGGGAGATCAGCCCCAGCATTTT

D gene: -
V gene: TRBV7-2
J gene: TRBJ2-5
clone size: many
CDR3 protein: CASSLGGIQETQYF
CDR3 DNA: TGTGCCAGCAGCTTAGGAGGGATACAAGAGACCCAGTACTTC

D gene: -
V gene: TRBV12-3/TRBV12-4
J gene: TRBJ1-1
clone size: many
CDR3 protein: CASRIAEGTEAFF
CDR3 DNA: TGTGCCAGCAGAATCGCCGAAGGGACTGAAGCTTTCTTT

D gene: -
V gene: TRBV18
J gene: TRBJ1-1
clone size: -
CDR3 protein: CASSPQEGVDSEAFF
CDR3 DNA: TGTGCCAGCTCACCACAAGAAGGGGTTGATTCTGAAGCTTTCTTT

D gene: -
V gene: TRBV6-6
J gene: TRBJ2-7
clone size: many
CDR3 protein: CASSYSPVTIEQYF
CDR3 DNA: TGTGCCAGCAGCTATTCTCCTGTGACCATCGAGCAGTACTTC

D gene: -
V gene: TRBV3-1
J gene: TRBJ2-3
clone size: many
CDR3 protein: CASSLENYADTQYF
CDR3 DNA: TGTGCCAGCAGCCTAGAGAATTACGCAGATACGCAGTATTTT

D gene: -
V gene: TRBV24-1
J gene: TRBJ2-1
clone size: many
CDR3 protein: CATSAYTGNEQFF
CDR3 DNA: TGTGCCACCAGTGCCTACACAGGCAATGAGCAGTTCTTC

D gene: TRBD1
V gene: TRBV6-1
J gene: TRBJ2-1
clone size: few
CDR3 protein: CASWTGDNEQFF
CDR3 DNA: TGTGCCAGCTGGACAGGGGACAATGAGCAGTTCTTC

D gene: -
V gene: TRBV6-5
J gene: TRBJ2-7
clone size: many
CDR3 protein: CASSYTPSSWKYF
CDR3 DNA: TGTGCCAGCAGTTACACTCCTAGTTCTTGGAAGTACTTC

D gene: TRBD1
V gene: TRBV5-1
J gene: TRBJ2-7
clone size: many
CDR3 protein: CASSLTGVTLVDEQYF
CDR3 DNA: TGCGCCAGCAGCTTGACAGGGGTCACGTTAGTGGACGAGCAGTACTTC

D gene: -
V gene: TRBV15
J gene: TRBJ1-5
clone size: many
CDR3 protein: CATSREAVSNQPQHF
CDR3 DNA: TGTGCCACCAGCAGAGAGGCAGTCTCCAATCAGCCCCAGCATTTT

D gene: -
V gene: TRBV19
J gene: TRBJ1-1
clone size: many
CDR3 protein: CASSIRAAAAFF
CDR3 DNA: TGTGCCAGTAGTATTCGGGCGGCGGCAGCTTTCTTT

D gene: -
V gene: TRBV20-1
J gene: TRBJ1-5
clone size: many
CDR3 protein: CSASHGAGKIGINQPQHF
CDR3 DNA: TGCAGTGCCTCACACGGGGCAGGAAAAATAGGAATCAATCAGCCCCAGCATTTT

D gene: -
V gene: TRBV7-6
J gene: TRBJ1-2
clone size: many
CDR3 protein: CASSSVHPEDYGYTF
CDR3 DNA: TGTGCCAGCAGCTCAGTACACCCGGAGGACTATGGCTACACCTTC

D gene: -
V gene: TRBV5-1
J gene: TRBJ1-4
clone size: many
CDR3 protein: CASSLWQGNEKLFF
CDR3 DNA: TGCGCCAGCAGCTTGTGGCAGGGAAACGAAAAACTGTTTTTT

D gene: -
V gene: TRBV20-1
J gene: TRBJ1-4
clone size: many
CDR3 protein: CSAPGDEKLFF
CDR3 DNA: TGCAGTGCGCCAGGGGATGAAAAACTGTTTTTT

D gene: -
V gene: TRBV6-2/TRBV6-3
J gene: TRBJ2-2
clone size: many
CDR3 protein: CASSKEVGRGLFF
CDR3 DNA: TGTGCCAGCAGTAAGGAGGTGGGGCGAGGGCTGTTTTTT

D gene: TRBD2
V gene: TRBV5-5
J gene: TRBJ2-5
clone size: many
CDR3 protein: CASSLRTSGGPGRETQYF
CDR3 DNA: TGTGCCAGCAGCTTGAGGACTAGCGGGGGGCCGGGGAGAGAGACCCAGTACTTC

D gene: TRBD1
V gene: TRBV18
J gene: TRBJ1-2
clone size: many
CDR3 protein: CASSLAGQGAGNYGYTF
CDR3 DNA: TGTGCCAGCTCCCTGGCAGGACAGGGGGCAGGGAACTATGGCTACACCTTC

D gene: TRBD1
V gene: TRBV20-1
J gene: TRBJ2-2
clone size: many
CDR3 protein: CSARPGTGGHTGELFF
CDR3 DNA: TGCAGTGCTAGACCCGGGACAGGGGGTCACACCGGGGAGCTGTTTTTT

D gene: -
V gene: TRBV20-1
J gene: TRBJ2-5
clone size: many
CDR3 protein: CSARDVNPGQETQYF
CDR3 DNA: TGCAGTGCTAGAGATGTGAACCCGGGACAAGAGACCCAGTACTTC